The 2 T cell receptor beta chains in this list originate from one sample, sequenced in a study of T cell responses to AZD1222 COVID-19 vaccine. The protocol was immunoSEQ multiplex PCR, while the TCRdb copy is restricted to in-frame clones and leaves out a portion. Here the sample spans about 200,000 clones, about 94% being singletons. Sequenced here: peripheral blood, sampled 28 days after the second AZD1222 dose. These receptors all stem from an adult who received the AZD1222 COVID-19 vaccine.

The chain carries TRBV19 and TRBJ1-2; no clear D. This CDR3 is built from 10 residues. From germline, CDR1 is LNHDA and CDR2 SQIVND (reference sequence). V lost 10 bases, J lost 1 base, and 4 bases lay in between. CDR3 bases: TGTGCCACCTTTAACTATGGCTACACCTTC. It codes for CATFNYGYTF.

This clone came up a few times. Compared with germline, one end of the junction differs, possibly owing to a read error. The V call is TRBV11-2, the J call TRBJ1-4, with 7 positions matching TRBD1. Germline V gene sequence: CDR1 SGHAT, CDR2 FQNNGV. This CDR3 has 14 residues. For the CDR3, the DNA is TGTGCCAGCAGCCTAGACAGGGTTAATGAAAAACTGTTTTTT. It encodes CASSLDRVNEKLFF.